Detailed here is one T cell receptor (beta chain). Its antigen is unknown. Together with a sample-barcoded 5' primer, a J-beta primer mix was included in a second PCR lasting about 6 to 11 cycles. TCRdb analysed the 5' RACE reads with MiXCR anew, one entry per CDR3 protein. The sample records about 620,000 distinct CDR3 sequences, roughly half being singletons. These data originate in a study of blood T cells in healthy people across ages. Overall study results and limits: Reliance upon unsorted PBMCs precluded definitive naive versus antigen-experienced comparison.

The authors isolated at least 6 million PBMCs per sample. The sequence derives from a woman older than 75 in good health. Sample: blood.

Here the CDR3 DNA reads TGTGCCAGCAGCGGATCCCGGGGTGGGAATGAGCAGTTCTTC. It encodes CASSGSRGGNEQFF. This chain links TRBV7-9 with TRBJ2-1; weak D call: TRBD2 (5 bases). This CDR3 comprises 14 residues. With 5 bases removed from V and 7 bases from J, the gap between germline ends came to 15 bases. CDR1 and CDR2 (germline): SEHNR, FQNEAQ (reference sequence).